The next 29 T cell receptor beta chains were all read from a single sample in a study of blood T cell repertoires in COVID-19. TCRdb's table, derived via immunoSEQ multiplex PCR, lists solely in-frame clones and lacks some. The table lists tens of thousands of clones, 80% to 90% of them singletons, with under 1.5% in the top ten. Sequencing input: peripheral blood. These receptors all come from a woman aged 60-75 years with acute or convalescent COVID-19.

This clone was counted a few times. The V call is TRBV20-1, the J call TRBJ1-5; 7 bases align to TRBD1. Per the germline V gene, CDR1 is DFQATT and CDR2 is SNEGSKA (reference sequence). Losses at the gene ends were 4 bases for V and 2 bases for J; bases not matched to a gene: 5. The CDR3 runs to 14 residues. The CDR3: CSAIDGTGNQPQHF. The CDR3 DNA reads TGCAGTGCTATTGACGGGACAGGCAATCAGCCCCAGCATTTT.

The chain joins TRBV7-9 to TRBJ1-1; D call uncertain. CDR3 length: 14 amino acids. CDR1 SEHNR and CDR2 FQNEAQ come from the germline V gene (reference sequence). The V end was cut by 5 bases, the J end by 1 base, with 11 bases between. The CDR3, as DNA: TGTGCCAGCAGCCGGCTTACGGGGAACACTGAAGCTTTCTTT. It is translated as CASSRLTGNTEAFF.

The chain links TRBV7-2 to TRBJ1-6; D is uncertain. The CDR3 runs to 14 residues. The germline V gene encodes CDR1 SGHTA and CDR2 FQGNSA. V shed 9 bases and J shed 0 bases, with 9 bases lying between them. The DNA of the CDR3 is TGTGCCAGTGCCGCAGGCTCCTATAATTCACCCCTCCACTTT. Its translation is CASAAGSYNSPLHF.

This chain links TRBV11-3 with TRBJ2-1; TRBD2 matches at 7 bases. With V trimmed by 5 bases and J by 2 bases, 9 bases remained unmatched. The CDR3 spans 16 residues. The V gene's germline CDR1 is SGHNT and CDR2 YENEEA. The CDR3 loop reads CASSPRGAGAYNEQFF. CDR3 nucleotide sequence: TGTGCCAGCAGCCCAAGAGGGGCGGGAGCCTACAATGAGCAGTTCTTC. The complete variable domain, with remaining parts taken from reference TRBV11-3 and TRBJ2-1, reads EAGVVQSPRYKIIEKKQPVAFWCNPISGHNTLYWYLQNLGQGPELLIRYENEEAVDDSQLPKDRFSAERLKGVDSTLKIQPAELGDSAVYLCASSPRGAGAYNEQFFGPGTRLTVL.

This chain uses TRBV4-2 with TRBJ2-1; 8 bases align to TRBD1. The CDR3 runs 16 residues. Germline CDR1 reads LGHNA; CDR2 reads YNFKEQ. Trimming took 1 base from V and 9 from J; bases not matched to a gene: 11. CDR3 nucleotide sequence: TGTGCCAGCAGCCAAGGGGCCCGGACAGGGACTTTTGAGCAGTTCTTC. As protein: CASSQGARTGTFEQFF.

In its sample, this clone was seen once. The J gene is TRBJ2-5, the V gene TRBV18, with 7 nucleotides matching TRBD1. The CDR3 consists of 14 residues. Germline CDR1 reads KGHSH; CDR2 reads LQKENI. Germline trimming cut 5 bases from V and 6 bases from J; bases unmatched to any gene: 9. The chain's CDR3 is CASSDRAQRQTQYF. CDR3 nucleotides: TGTGCCAGCTCAGACAGGGCCCAACGGCAGACCCAGTACTTC.

The rearrangement links TRBV18 to TRBJ1-3; weak D call: TRBD1 (5 bases). The V end lost 0 bases, the J end lost 5 bases, and 11 bases lay between the germline ends. Germline CDR1 and CDR2: KGHSH and LQKENI. This CDR3 comprises 15 residues. CDR3 sequence: CASSPPEGSRNTIYF. The CDR3 nucleotides read TGTGCCAGCTCACCACCGGAGGGGAGCCGAAACACCATATATTTT.

The chain has TRBV4-1 and TRBJ2-7; D might be TRBD1 (5 bases). This CDR3 spans 16 amino acids. Per germline, CDR1 MGHRA and CDR2 YSYEKL. Trimming cost V 0 bases and J 4 bases, with 16 bases left between them. As DNA, the CDR3 is TGCGCCAGCAGCCAAGACCAGCAGGGCTTCCAATACGAGCAGTACTTC. As protein: CASSQDQQGFQYEQYF.

This sequence joins TRBV2 and TRBJ2-2; TRBD1 matches 7 bases. V shed 2 bases, J shed 5 bases, and the junction held 5 bases outside the gene matches. CDR1 and CDR2 from the germline V gene are SNHLY and FYNNEI. CDR3 size: 15 residues. The CDR3, as DNA: TGTGCCAGCAGTGAAAGGGGGCGTCTAACCGGGGAGCTGTTTTTT. Protein sequence: CASSERGRLTGELFF.

The V gene is TRBV4-1, the J gene TRBJ1-2, with 9 bases lining up with TRBD1. The junction had 6 bases not matched to a gene; V was cut back by 0 bases and J by 4 bases. Germline-derived CDR1 and CDR2 are MGHRA and YSYEKL. This CDR3 region has 16 residues. DNA for the CDR3: TGCGCCAGCAGCCAAGAATTGGACAGGGGTCTCTATGGCTACACCTTC. This codes for CASSQELDRGLYGYTF.

The gene calls are TRBV10-1 and TRBJ1-1; 7 positions match TRBD1. V trimming: 2 bases; J trimming: 4 bases; junction bases outside the gene matches: 1. Germline assignment: CDR1 WNHNN and CDR2 SYGVQD (reference sequence). This CDR3 is 13 amino acids long. For the CDR3, the DNA is TGCGCCAGCAGTGAGAAGGGGGCCACTGAAGCTTTCTTT. It codes for CASSEKGATEAFF.

The rearrangement joins TRBV6-6 to TRBJ1-5, with D maybe TRBD1 (6 bases). Germline CDR1 reads MNHNY; CDR2 reads SVGAGI (reference sequence). Trimming removed 2 bases at V and 7 bases at J, with 15 bases between. The CDR3 consists of 15 residues. The chain's CDR3 is CASSYVSTRGQPQHF. The CDR3 nucleotides are TGTGCCAGCAGTTACGTATCGACAAGGGGGCAGCCCCAGCATTTT.

The J gene is TRBJ1-2, the V gene TRBV29-1, with D hard to call. The V and J ends lost 1 base and 4 bases respectively, with 13 bases between them. Per the germline V gene, CDR1 is SQVTM and CDR2 is ANQGSEA. The CDR3 is made up of 14 amino acids. The CDR3 DNA reads TGCAGCGTTGAAGGTCTCCTGGGCATCTATGGCTACACCTTC. Its protein is CSVEGLLGIYGYTF.

The CDR3 DNA follows: TGTGCCAGCAGCTTTCGGTACCAAGAGACCCAGTACTTC. Encoded protein: CASSFRYQETQYF. This rearrangement joins TRBV5-6 to TRBJ2-5, with D unclear. The CDR3 has 13 amino acids. Germline values: CDR1 SGHDT, CDR2 YYEEEE. V dropped 2 bases and J dropped 0 bases, with 5 bases sitting between them.

The V gene is TRBV7-8, the J gene TRBJ2-5; 12 nucleotides agree with TRBD2. V lost 6 bases, J lost 5 bases, and 7 bases stayed unmatched. CDR1 and CDR2 (germline): SGHVS, FQNEAQ. The CDR3 length is 15 residues. CDR3 region: CASRQTSGGLETQYF. DNA for the CDR3: TGTGCCAGCAGGCAAACTAGCGGGGGGTTGGAGACCCAGTACTTC.

The chain is built from TRBV6-6 and TRBJ1-1; 7 nucleotides align to TRBD1. Germline CDR1 reads MNHNY; CDR2 reads SVGAGI (reference sequence). The CDR3 extends over 14 amino acids. Losses at the gene ends were 8 bases for V and 0 bases for J; bases not matched to a gene: 6. The CDR3 sequence is CASFDRDLNTEAFF. CDR3 sequence (DNA): TGTGCCAGCTTTGACAGGGACTTGAACACTGAAGCTTTCTTT.

V and J are TRBV10-3 and TRBJ1-2; the match to TRBD1 covers 7 bases. The junction had 5 bases not matched to a gene; V was cut back by 6 bases and J by 4 bases. CDR1 is ENHRY, CDR2 SYGVKD, per germline. The CDR3 is 13 amino acids. CDR3 sequence reads: CAISPGTVYGYTF. Here the CDR3 DNA reads TGTGCCATCAGCCCCGGGACAGTCTATGGCTACACCTTC.

This chain joins TRBV5-6 and TRBJ2-1; 9 bases agree with TRBD2. Germline CDR1 is SGHDT and CDR2 is YYEEEE. The CDR3 extends over 17 amino acids. J was trimmed by 4 bases and V by 1 base; bases with no gene match: 9. The CDR3 coding sequence is TGTGCCAGCAGCTTGAACCCGCTGACTAGCGGATACAATGAGCAGTTCTTC. Translated, it gives CASSLNPLTSGYNEQFF.

The rearrangement joins TRBV4-1 to TRBJ2-3, with TRBD2 identical over 7 bases. The CDR3 covers 15 residues. In germline, CDR1 is MGHRA, CDR2 YSYEKL. After removal of 1 base from V and 5 bases from J, the junction contained 6 bases not matched to a gene. CDR3 protein: CASSQVEGGRDTQYF. CDR3 nucleotide sequence: TGCGCCAGCAGCCAAGTAGAGGGCGGGAGAGATACGCAGTATTTT.

V and J are TRBV5-5 and TRBJ2-5; 8 nucleotides match TRBD1. The CDR3 is 16 residues long. Trimming removed 2 bases from V and 5 bases from J; junction bases left unmatched: 11. Germline loops: CDR1 SGHKS, CDR2 YYEKEE (reference sequence). The CDR3 nucleotides are TGTGCCAGCAGCTTCCAAACCGCAGGGGGCGCTGAGACCCAGTACTTC. Its protein is CASSFQTAGGAETQYF.

The J gene is TRBJ1-5, the V gene TRBV6-5; 8 nucleotides line up with TRBD1. The CDR3 extends over 15 amino acids. Germline V gives CDR1 MNHEY, CDR2 SVGAGI. V gave up 5 bases and J gave up 2 bases; unmatched junction bases: 5. In DNA, the CDR3 is TGTGCCAGCAGTCCCGGACAGGGAGGCAATCAGCCCCAGCATTTT. Translation gives CASSPGQGGNQPQHF.

The V call is TRBV5-6, the J call TRBJ1-6; possible D gene TRBD1, 6 bases. Trimming took off 0 bases at V and 7 bases at J, with 17 bases between the two ends. This CDR3 region has 17 residues. Germline V gives CDR1 SGHDT, CDR2 YYEEEE. Written as DNA, the CDR3 is TGTGCCAGCAGCTTGGAGGGACACTTGATTGGCAATTCACCCCTCCACTTT. Encoded protein: CASSLEGHLIGNSPLHF.

The rearrangement joins TRBV19 to TRBJ1-1; D is unresolved. The CDR3 sequence is 16 residues long. V lost 1 base, J lost 1 base, and 13 bases lay in between. Germline lookup yields CDR1 LNHDA and CDR2 SQIVND (reference sequence). In DNA form, the CDR3 reads TGTGCCAGTAGTATAGGGCGGGGTTGGGGGAACACTGAAGCTTTCTTT. This sequence encodes CASSIGRGWGNTEAFF.

V is TRBV9 and J is TRBJ1-2; possibly TRBD1 for D (5 bases). Germline V gene lookup returns CDR1 SGDLS and CDR2 YYNGEE. The CDR3 is 15 amino acids. V was pared by 0 bases and J by 6 bases, with 15 bases between. DNA for the CDR3: TGTGCCAGCAGCGTAGATCGGGGGGGATACGATGGCTACACCTTC. This codes for CASSVDRGGYDGYTF.

The J gene is TRBJ2-3, the V gene TRBV18; D remains ambiguous. Germline CDR1 reads KGHSH; CDR2 reads LQKENI. V shed 3 bases and J shed 2 bases, with 12 bases lying between them. The CDR3 covers 15 residues. CDR3 nucleotides: TGTGCCAGCTCACCTCGCACTTCTACCACAGATACGCAGTATTTT. Translation: CASSPRTSTTDTQYF.

For this clone: The junction differs from germline at one of its ends, possibly a read error. The chain combines TRBV2 with TRBJ1-1, with a weak D call TRBD1 (5 bases). This CDR3 has 12 residues. CDR1 and CDR2 from the germline V gene are SNHLY and FYNNEI. The CDR3 region has the DNA TGTGCCAGCAGCAATGACAGAGGAGAAGCTTTCTTC. This codes for CASSNDRGEAFF.

This clone was counted a single time. The chain employs TRBV2 and TRBJ1-2; 8 bases map to TRBD1. This CDR3 spans 14 amino acids. The V segment lost 4 bases and the J segment 3 bases; nucleotides outside the gene matches: 4. The germline V gene encodes CDR1 SNHLY and CDR2 FYNNEI. DNA for the CDR3: TGTGCCAGCAGTGCCGGACAGGGTGACTATGGCTACACCTTC. Protein sequence: CASSAGQGDYGYTF.

The chain joins TRBV27 to TRBJ2-1; 9 nucleotides match TRBD2. CDR1 and CDR2 from the germline V gene are MNHEY and SMNVEV (reference sequence). This CDR3 is built from 16 residues. The junction had 8 bases not matched to a gene; V was cut back by 6 bases and J by 2 bases. This CDR3 is CASSPGLAGTYNEQFF. The CDR3, as DNA: TGTGCCAGCAGCCCAGGCCTAGCGGGGACCTACAATGAGCAGTTCTTC.

The chain couples TRBV20-1 to TRBJ1-6, with 9 bases aligning to TRBD1. Unmatched junction bases numbered 4, after V lost 3 bases and J lost 10 bases. Germline V CDR1 and CDR2: DFQATT, SNEGSKA (reference sequence). The CDR3 loop spans 13 amino acids. This chain's CDR3 is CSASKGQGSPLHF. In nucleotides, the CDR3 is TGCAGTGCTAGTAAGGGACAGGGATCACCCCTCCACTTT.